This T cell receptor beta chain was documented in a study of metastatic and nonmetastatic thyroid tumors. Study as a whole: For malignant and benign thyroid patients, tumor or nodule tissue and blood were the sources whose repertoires were compared.

This clone was counted ten times or more. V lost 1 base, J lost 4 bases, and 10 bases lay in between. Germline V lookup: CDR1 MNHNS, CDR2 SASEGT. This CDR3 region has 14 residues. MiXCR re-clonotyped the PCR reads for TCRdb. The sample yields roughly 55,000 clones, roughly 17% seen once. Prior to thyroid surgery, none of the patients had received any treatment. The chain links TRBV6-1 to TRBJ1-2, with D unclear. The source of this sequence is a male donor with papillary thyroid cancer or a benign thyroid nodule (not recorded which). Some clones in this sample may be carry-over from other donors' samples. The sequenced material came from blood. The CDR3 here is CASSEDSITYGYTF. The CDR3 DNA reads TGTGCCAGCAGTGAAGATTCCATTACCTATGGCTACACCTTC.